This TCR beta chain was identified in a study of shared clonotypes between healthy human individuals. Findings and caveats of the study: The naive CD4 repertoires of several donors were compared, and around 4.9% of clonotypes were shared. Few donors restricted represented genetic and exposure-history diversity. Exclusively blood specimens were collected; tissue repertoires likely differ.

Germline CDR1 is SGDLS and CDR2 is YYNGEE. Trimming shortened V by 3 bases and J by 0 bases, and 9 bases separated the two germline ends. CDR3 size: 14 residues. CD45RO-negative, CCR7-selected cells formed the naive CD8 fraction, which excluded terminally differentiated effector memory CD45RA+ cells. Here immunoSEQ multiplex PCR was the method, and the copy in TCRdb shows in-frame clones only, minus some. The sample holds 660,000 or so clones, 96% seen once. A single count supports this clone. Antigen specificity is unknown. This clonotype was sampled from a woman aged 30 to 39 in good health. The chain is built from TRBV9 and TRBJ1-1, with no clear D. Sequenced material: naive CD8+ T cells sorted from blood. The CDR3 region is CASSATNVNTEAFF. The CDR3 nucleotides read TGTGCCAGCAGCGCGACAAACGTGAACACTGAAGCTTTCTTT. Based on the CDR3 plus reference TRBV9 and TRBJ1-1, the full variable domain is DSGVTQTPKHLITATGQRVTLRCSPRSGDLSVYWYQQSLDQGLQFLIQYYNGEERAKGNILERFSAQQFPDLHSELNLSSLELGDSALYFCASSATNVNTEAFFGQGTRLTVV.